This TCR beta chain was identified during a study of blood T cell repertoires in COVID-19. The repertoire was sequenced with immunoSEQ multiplex PCR; TCRdb's copy has only in-frame clones and lacks some. The data contain about 97,000 clones, roughly 80% of them singletons. Trimming stripped 4 bases from V and 1 base from J, with 11 bases between. The V gene's germline CDR1 is SGHRS and CDR2 YFSETQ. This CDR3 region has 15 residues. The V call is TRBV5-1, the J call TRBJ2-2, with D tentatively TRBD1 (6 bases). The source of this sequence is a man aged 55 to 70 with acute or convalescent COVID-19. Material for sequencing was peripheral blood. This CDR3 is CASSPGTLNTGELFF. CDR3 sequence (DNA): TGCGCCAGCAGCCCCGGGACATTGAACACCGGGGAGCTGTTTTTT.